The T cell receptor beta chain under discussion was sequenced for a study of T cells in Graves' hyperthyroidism and ophthalmopathy. Notes on the study in general: A model of 13 V-J pairs discriminated ophthalmopathy from stable hyperthyroidism.

An absence of ophthalmopathy progression within 18 months meant stable Graves' hyperthyroidism. Based on clinical symptoms, serum thyroxine and TRAb, thyroid ultrasound and orbital computed tomography, diagnoses were reached. This CDR3 is built from 15 residues. The germline gives CDR1 SGHTA, CDR2 FQGNSA. Deletions cut 4 bases from V and 12 bases from J, with 22 bases between. There were TCR beta CDR3 regions amplified from RNA transcripts. With the HTBI primer set, the TCR CDR3 went through a first round of RT-PCR. TCRdb re-analysed the multiplex PCR reads in MiXCR, keeping a single row per CDR3 protein. The sample shows over 150,000 distinct CDR3 sequences, 17% of them seen only once. This clonotype was recorded many times. Its target is not known.

The sequenced sample consisted of blood. The clonotype originates from a woman aged 45 to 65 with Graves' hyperthyroidism. The V gene is TRBV7-2, the J gene TRBJ2-1; D is unclear. CDR3 DNA sequence: TGTGCCAGCAGCTCCCCCGGGTTTCCAGGAAAAGGGCAGTTCTTC. Translated: CASSSPGFPGKGQFF. Full variable domain (remainder filled in from reference TRBV7-2 and TRBJ2-1): GAGVSQSPSNKVTEKGKDVELRCDPISGHTALYWYRQSLGQGLEFLIYFQGNSAPDKSGLPSDRFSAERTGGSVSTLTIQRTQQEDSAVYLCASSSPGFPGKGQFFGPGTRLTVL.